Presented here are 19 T cell receptor beta chains from one specimen sequenced in a study of T cell changes during pregnancy in multiple sclerosis. Some clones are missing from TCRdb's copy, which holds only in-frame ones; the method was immunoSEQ multiplex PCR. The table has tens of thousands of clones, under 95% seen once. The sample consisted of CD4+ T cells from peripheral blood mononuclear cells, taken in the third trimester of pregnancy. These receptors were taken from a female donor with multiple sclerosis, enrolled in a pregnancy study.

The chain carries TRBV18 and TRBJ2-5; possible D gene TRBD1, 6 bases. V was shortened by 0 bases and J by 4 bases, with 21 bases between the two germline ends. In germline, CDR1 is KGHSH, CDR2 LQKENI. The CDR3 consists of 18 residues. The CDR3 protein is CASSPPGTAGAFRETQYF. Here the CDR3 DNA reads TGTGCCAGCTCACCACCGGGGACGGCAGGGGCGTTCCGAGAGACCCAGTACTTC.

V is TRBV6-5 and J is TRBJ1-1; the match to TRBD1 covers 10 bases. V gave up 5 bases and J gave up 4 bases; unmatched junction bases: 7. Germline values: CDR1 MNHEY, CDR2 SVGAGI. This CDR3 spans 15 amino acids. The CDR3 DNA sequence: TGTGCCAGCAGTGCCCAGACAGGGGGCATCACTGAAGCTTTCTTT. Its protein product is CASSAQTGGITEAFF.

CDR3: CAIRGLNPVDTQYF. CDR3 DNA sequence: TGTGCCATCAGGGGGCTCAATCCGGTGGATACGCAGTATTTT. The J gene is TRBJ2-3, the V gene TRBV10-3; weak D call: TRBD1 (5 bases). Trimming removed 6 bases from V and 6 bases from J, with 16 bases in between. Germline V gene sequence: CDR1 ENHRY, CDR2 SYGVKD. The CDR3 extends over 14 amino acids.

The J gene is TRBJ2-2, the V gene TRBV19, with D hard to call. The V end lost 3 bases, the J end lost 0 bases, and 8 bases lay between the germline ends. Germline-derived CDR1 and CDR2 are LNHDA and SQIVND (reference sequence). This CDR3 region has 15 residues. CDR3 DNA sequence: TGTGCCAGTAGTATTGGGCAGGCGAACACCGGGGAGCTGTTTTTT. Protein sequence: CASSIGQANTGELFF. Filled out from reference TRBV19 and TRBJ2-2, the complete variable domain reads DGGITQSPKYLFRKEGQNVTLSCEQNLNHDAMYWYRQDPGQGLRLIYYSQIVNDFQKGDIAEGYSVSREKKESFPLTVTSAQKNPTAFYLCASSIGQANTGELFFGEGSRLTVL.

The genes are TRBV7-9 and TRBJ1-1; 9 nucleotides line up with TRBD1. The CDR3 has 16 residues. From germline, CDR1 is SEHNR and CDR2 FQNEAQ (reference sequence). V dropped 1 base and J dropped 5; count of bases not matched to a gene: 8. The CDR3, as DNA: TGTGCCAGCAGCTTAGGTGGGACAGGGATAGGAACTGAAGCTTTCTTT. It codes for CASSLGGTGIGTEAFF. Using reference TRBV7-9 and TRBJ1-1 for the parts outside the CDR3, the full variable domain is DTGVSQNPRHKITKRGQNVTFRCDPISEHNRLYWYRQTLGQGPEFLTYFQNEAQLEKSRLLSDRFSAERPKGSFSTLEIQRTEQGDSAMYLCASSLGGTGIGTEAFFGQGTRLTVV.

The chain uses TRBV15 and TRBJ2-5; 16 bases agree with TRBD2. The CDR3 length is 19 residues. The ends lost 0 bases at V and 4 bases at J; junction bases unmatched: 8. Germline assignment: CDR1 LNHNV and CDR2 YYDKDF (reference sequence). In nucleotides, the CDR3 is TGTGCCACCAGCAGAGATCAGGGACTAGCGGGAGGGCGAGGAGAGACCCAGTACTTC. This translates into CATSRDQGLAGGRGETQYF.

The chain uses TRBV19 and TRBJ1-2; D unclear. V was cut by 3 bases and J by 7 bases, with 15 bases left in between. Germline V gene data show CDR1 as LNHDA and CDR2 as SQIVND (reference sequence). This CDR3 is 14 amino acids long. In DNA, the CDR3 is TGTGCCAGTAGTATTGGACTCCAGGAAGGTGGCTACACCTTC. Translating it yields CASSIGLQEGGYTF. The complete variable domain, with remaining parts taken from reference TRBV19 and TRBJ1-2, reads DGGITQSPKYLFRKEGQNVTLSCEQNLNHDAMYWYRQDPGQGLRLIYYSQIVNDFQKGDIAEGYSVSREKKESFPLTVTSAQKNPTAFYLCASSIGLQEGGYTFGSGTRLTVV.

The rearrangement joins TRBV10-3 to TRBJ2-2; D is perhaps TRBD2 (5 bases). Germline CDR1 is ENHRY and CDR2 is SYGVKD. This CDR3 region has 17 residues. V lost 2 bases and J lost 0, with 13 bases in between. The DNA for the CDR3 is TGTGCCATCAGTGAGACCACTAGACACTCGAACACCGGGGAGCTGTTTTTT. It codes for CAISETTRHSNTGELFF.

The chain uses TRBV9 and TRBJ2-5; a possible D gene is TRBD2 (6 bases). This CDR3 has 13 amino acids. The V gene's germline CDR1 is SGDLS and CDR2 YYNGEE. The V end lost 4 bases, the J end lost 2 bases, and 9 bases lay between the germline ends. The CDR3 loop is CASSPGGQETQYF. Written as DNA, the CDR3 is TGTGCCAGCAGCCCCGGGGGTCAAGAGACCCAGTACTTC.

This chain connects TRBV12-5 to TRBJ2-3; D call uncertain. Trimming removed 2 bases from V and 3 bases from J, with 6 bases in between. Germline V gene lookup returns CDR1 LGHNT and CDR2 FRNRAP. This CDR3 spans 13 amino acids. The CDR3 sequence: CASGLRGTDTQYF. In nucleotides, the CDR3 is TGTGCTAGTGGTTTGAGAGGAACAGATACGCAGTATTTT.

The chain joins TRBV18 to TRBJ2-2, with TRBD2 matching 9 bases. V was pared by 3 bases and J by 0 bases, with 5 bases of the junction left unmatched. The germline CDR1 and CDR2 sequences are KGHSH and LQKENI. The CDR3 length is 17 residues. The CDR3 reads CASSPRSGGPNTGELFF. CDR3 bases: TGTGCCAGCTCACCCCGTAGCGGGGGACCGAACACCGGGGAGCTGTTTTTT. The full variable domain, in which reference TRBV18 and TRBJ2-2 provide the parts outside the CDR3, is NAGVMQNPRHLVRRRGQEARLRCSPMKGHSHVYWYRQLPEEGLKFMVYLQKENIIDESGMPKERFSAEFPKEGPSILRIQQVVRGDSAAYFCASSPRSGGPNTGELFFGEGSRLTVL.

The J gene is TRBJ1-1, the V gene TRBV6-1; possibly TRBD1 for D (6 bases). Per germline, CDR1 MNHNS and CDR2 SASEGT. The V gene lost 6 bases and the J gene lost 0 bases, with 8 bases spanning the gap. This CDR3 is 13 amino acids long. The CDR3 loop reads CASRGHLNTEAFF. For the CDR3, the DNA is TGTGCCAGCAGGGGACATTTGAACACTGAAGCTTTCTTT.

The sample holds one count of this clone. The rearrangement joins TRBV5-1 to TRBJ1-2; no reliable D call. V lost 0 bases, J lost 7 bases, and 7 bases lay in between. CDR3 size: 12 residues. Germline CDR1 reads SGHRS; CDR2 reads YFSETQ. The CDR3: CASSLDYGGYTF. CDR3 nucleotides: TGCGCCAGCAGCTTGGACTATGGTGGCTACACCTTC.

The chain couples TRBV2 to TRBJ2-3; TRBD2 agrees at 10 bases. The length of the CDR3 is 16 residues. Looked up from germline, CDR1 is SNHLY and CDR2 is FYNNEI. Trimming took 4 bases from V and 2 from J; bases not matched to a gene: 6. CDR3 region: CASSGRLAGHTDTQYF. The CDR3 nucleotides read TGTGCCAGCAGTGGGCGACTAGCGGGCCACACAGATACGCAGTATTTT.

The genes are TRBV7-2 and TRBJ2-1; no definite D call. Germline V CDR1 and CDR2: SGHTA, FQGNSA. V lost 5 bases and J 6 bases, leaving 17 bases between the germline ends. The CDR3 is made up of 15 amino acids. Here the CDR3 reads CASSQTRVSGNEQFF. The CDR3 nucleotides read TGTGCCAGCAGCCAAACCCGGGTCTCGGGCAATGAGCAGTTCTTC.

The genes are TRBV27 and TRBJ2-7; 10 bases align to TRBD1. The CDR3 sequence is 15 residues long. Germline-derived CDR1 and CDR2 are MNHEY and SMNVEV (reference sequence). The V gene end was trimmed by 6 bases and the J gene end by 7 bases; junction bases not matched to a gene: 12. The CDR3 reads CASSPFPGQGWEQYF. CDR3 bases: TGTGCCAGCAGCCCCTTTCCGGGACAGGGGTGGGAGCAGTACTTC.

The chain is built from TRBV7-8 and TRBJ2-7; D is perhaps TRBD1 (6 bases). The CDR3 has 13 amino acids. Trimming cost V 1 base and J 6 bases, with 10 bases left between them. Per the germline V gene, CDR1 is SGHVS and CDR2 is FQNEAQ. The DNA of the CDR3 is TGTGCCAGCAGCTTAGACAGGGTGTCCGAGCAGTACTTC. This encodes CASSLDRVSEQYF.

The chain combines TRBV7-2 with TRBJ2-2; D may be TRBD1 (5 bases). Per the germline V gene, CDR1 is SGHTA and CDR2 is FQGNSA. The CDR3 runs 15 residues. The V end was cut by 3 bases, the J end by 4 bases, with 12 bases between. The CDR3 coding sequence is TGTGCCAGCAGCTTCGCCCGACAGAGCACCGGGGAGCTGTTTTTT. Its translation is CASSFARQSTGELFF.

In DNA form, the CDR3 reads TGTGCCAGTAGTATAACTGGCGGGGTGGCAGATACGCAGTATTTT. It specifies CASSITGGVADTQYF. The V and J genes are TRBV19 and TRBJ2-3; D may be TRBD2 (6 bases). This CDR3 has 15 residues. V lost 2 bases to trimming and J lost 4 bases, with 13 bases between them. CDR1 and CDR2 from the germline V gene are LNHDA and SQIVND (reference sequence).